One sample yielded the 2 T cell receptor beta chains listed below, sequenced in a study of T cells in Graves' hyperthyroidism and ophthalmopathy. Amplification targeted TCR beta CDR3 regions from RNA transcripts. Researchers ran a first-round RT-PCR on the TCR CDR3 using the HTBI primer set. MiXCR, applied by TCRdb to the multiplex PCR reads, yields one record per CDR3 protein. The sample has around 540,000 distinct CDR3 sequences; around 46% are singletons. Sequenced sample: peripheral blood or thyroid tissue (not recorded which). These receptors were obtained from a woman younger than 35 with Graves' hyperthyroidism.

On this clonotype: No conserved phenylalanine or tryptophan ends this CDR3, so it is likely a read error. The limits of the CDR3 on the DNA are not certain, so only TCRdb's listed CDR3 is given. V gene TRBV6-6 combines with J gene TRBJ1-3. The V gene's germline CDR1 is MNHNY and CDR2 SVGAGI (reference sequence). The CDR3 contains 8 residues when both ends are counted. The CDR3 here is CASRRESR.

This chain joins TRBV7-3 and TRBJ1-1, with 8 bases identical to TRBD1. CDR3 length: 15 amino acids. Germline CDR1 SGHTA, CDR2 FQGTGA. Unmatched junction bases numbered 14, after V lost 6 bases and J lost 8 bases. Written as DNA, the CDR3 is TGTGCCAGCAGACGCCCCGGACAGGGCTTTGGGGAAGCTTTCTTT. Translated, it gives CASRRPGQGFGEAFF.